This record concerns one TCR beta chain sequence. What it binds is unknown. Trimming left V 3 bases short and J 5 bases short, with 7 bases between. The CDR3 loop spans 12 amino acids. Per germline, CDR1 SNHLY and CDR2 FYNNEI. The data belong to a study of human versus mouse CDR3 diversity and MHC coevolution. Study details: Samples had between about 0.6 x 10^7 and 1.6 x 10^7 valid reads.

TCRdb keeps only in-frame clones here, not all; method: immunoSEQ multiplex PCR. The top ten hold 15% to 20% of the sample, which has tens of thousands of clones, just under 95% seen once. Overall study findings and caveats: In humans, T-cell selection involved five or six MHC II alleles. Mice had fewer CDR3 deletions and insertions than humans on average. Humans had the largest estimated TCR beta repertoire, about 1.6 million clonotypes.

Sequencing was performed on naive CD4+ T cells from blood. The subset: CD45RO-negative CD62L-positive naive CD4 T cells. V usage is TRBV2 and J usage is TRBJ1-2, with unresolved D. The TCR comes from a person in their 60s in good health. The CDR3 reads CASSDYRYGYTF. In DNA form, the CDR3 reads TGTGCCAGCAGTGATTACAGATATGGCTACACCTTC.